The next 20 T cell receptor beta chains were all read from a single sample in a study of CD4 T cells in relation to SARS-CoV-2 and coronaviruses (dated by TCRdb to about 2021). The library was produced with the immunoSEQ multiplex PCR assay. Held by TCRdb, this immuneACCESS table contains in-frame sequences only and omits some clones. Under half of the omission traces to an unresolved V gene where checked; the cause of the rest is unknown. The sample profile shows tens of thousands of clones; roughly 76% of them were found once. The ten largest clones add up to approximately 15% of the sample. CD4+ T cells from unexposed donors were collected before the COVID-19 pandemic (2011-2018). The EasySep CD4+ T cell isolation kit was used to isolate CD4+ T cells once the cultures had run for about 11 days. No antigen has been identified for these receptors. The material sequenced was CD4+ T cells from PBMCs, cultured in vitro. Receptors originate from a human donor in good health.

In its sample, this clone was seen a few times. CDR3 sequence: CSAENNEQFF. In nucleotides, the CDR3 is TGCAGTGCCGAGAACAATGAGCAGTTCTTC. V is TRBV20-1 and J is TRBJ2-1; D is ambiguous. The V end lost 6 bases, the J end lost 5 bases, and 5 bases lay between the germline ends. Per the germline V gene, CDR1 is DFQATT and CDR2 is SNEGSKA (reference sequence). CDR3 length equals 10 residues.

The chain joins TRBV6-5 to TRBJ2-5; no definite D call. The V gene lost 6 bases and the J gene lost 5 bases, with 7 bases spanning the gap. This CDR3 is 11 amino acids long. Germline values: CDR1 MNHEY, CDR2 SVGAGI. The CDR3 DNA reads as TGTGCCAGCAGCTTCGGGGAGACCCAGTACTTC. The encoded protein is CASSFGETQYF.

The gene calls are TRBV5-6 and TRBJ1-1, with a tentative D call TRBD1 (5 bases). The CDR3 sequence is 17 residues long. Germline V gene data show CDR1 as SGHDT and CDR2 as YYEEEE. Trimming left V 0 bases short and J 0 bases short, with 15 bases between. In DNA, the CDR3 is TGTGCCAGCAGCTTGGGGGGCAGGACTACTATGAACACTGAAGCTTTCTTT. This sequence encodes CASSLGGRTTMNTEAFF.

The chain links TRBV19 to TRBJ1-4, with D tentatively TRBD1 (5 bases). The CDR3 extends over 16 amino acids. Germline CDR1 LNHDA, CDR2 SQIVND (reference sequence). Trimming took off 6 bases at V and 5 bases at J, with 19 bases between the two ends. CDR3 protein: CASSSGGSQGNEKLFF. The CDR3, as DNA: TGTGCCAGTAGCTCCGGGGGATCACAAGGAAATGAAAAACTGTTTTTT.

This clone turned up a few times. This chain connects TRBV11-2 to TRBJ1-2; 7 positions agree with TRBD1. The CDR3 contains 13 residues. V was clipped by 3 bases and J by 9 bases; unmatched bases: 7. Germline V gene sequence: CDR1 SGHAT, CDR2 FQNNGV. The CDR3 protein is CASSLEGARRYTF. CDR3 coding DNA: TGTGCCAGCAGCTTGGAGGGGGCCCGACGCTACACCTTC.

As DNA, the CDR3 is TGTGCCAGCAGCTGGGGGGTGCCGAACACTGAAGCTTTCTTT. Amino acids: CASSWGVPNTEAFF. The chain joins TRBV27 to TRBJ1-1; possibly TRBD1 for D (5 bases). Germline loops: CDR1 MNHEY, CDR2 SMNVEV (reference sequence). The CDR3 spans 14 residues. V was pared by 6 bases and J by 1 base, with 12 bases between.

The V call is TRBV2, the J call TRBJ2-1; 7 bases match TRBD1. Germline V CDR1 and CDR2: SNHLY, FYNNEI. CDR3 size: 15 residues. Trimming at V came to 5 bases and at J to 8 bases, leaving 12 bases not matched to a gene. In DNA form, the CDR3 reads TGTGCCAGCAGTATAGACAGGGTAGGTCGGGATGAGCAGTTCTTC. This encodes CASSIDRVGRDEQFF.

This clone was seen once. The gene calls are TRBV19 and TRBJ1-2; D call uncertain. V was pared by 3 bases and J by 5 bases, with 13 bases between. This CDR3 is 14 amino acids long. CDR1 LNHDA and CDR2 SQIVND come from the germline V gene (reference sequence). This chain's CDR3 is CASSMVGQRYGYTF. The CDR3 nucleotides are TGTGCCAGTAGTATGGTGGGCCAGAGATATGGCTACACCTTC.

The chain's CDR3 is CASRKTHTDTQYF. The DNA for the CDR3 is TGTGCCAGCAGGAAAACTCACACAGATACGCAGTATTTT. The V gene is TRBV6-6, the J gene TRBJ2-3; no reliable D call. V gave up 6 bases and J gave up 2 bases, with 9 bases separating them. The germline V gene encodes CDR1 MNHNY and CDR2 SVGAGI (reference sequence). The CDR3 length is 13 residues.

V gene TRBV30 combines with J gene TRBJ2-7; TRBD1 agrees at 7 bases. Germline CDR1 GTSNPN, CDR2 SVGIG (reference sequence). J gave up 3 bases and V 1 base, and 9 bases lay outside the gene matches. CDR3 length equals 15 residues. CDR3 amino acids: CAWSGKGQSYYEQYF. CDR3 DNA sequence: TGTGCCTGGAGTGGCAAGGGACAGTCATACTACGAGCAGTACTTC.

V gene TRBV25-1 combines with J gene TRBJ2-1; 7 positions match TRBD2. Losses at the gene ends were 3 bases for V and 4 bases for J; bases not matched to a gene: 12. Looked up from germline, CDR1 is MGHDK and CDR2 is SYGVNS. The CDR3 sequence is 17 residues long. The CDR3 loop is CASSELGGRGPYNEQFF. The CDR3 region has the DNA TGTGCCAGCAGTGAGTTAGGAGGGAGGGGACCGTACAATGAGCAGTTCTTC.

This clone has only a few counts. The chain has TRBV14 and TRBJ1-4; D is unclear. V was pared by 5 bases and J by 0 bases, with 10 bases between. The CDR3 sequence is 15 residues long. Germline CDR1 and CDR2: SGHDN and FVKESK. The CDR3 loop reads CASSLVRATNEKLFF. The CDR3 DNA reads TGTGCCAGCAGCTTAGTCCGCGCAACTAATGAAAAACTGTTTTTT. The full variable domain, rest sourced from reference TRBV14 and TRBJ1-4, is EAGVTQFPSHSVIEKGQTVTLRCDPISGHDNLYWYRRVMGKEIKFLLHFVKESKQDESGMPNNRFLAERTGGTYSTLKVQPAELEDSGVYFCASSLVRATNEKLFFGSGTQLSVL.

CDR3 in DNA: TGTGCCAGCAGCCTTCTAGCCTCAGAGCAGTTCTTC. Its protein product is CASSLLASEQFF. V is TRBV3-1 (or the pseudogene TRBV3-2) and J is TRBJ2-1; the D gene is possibly TRBD2 (5 bases). Trimming pared 4 bases from V and 10 bases from J, leaving 11 bases between. Per germline, CDR1 LGHDT and CDR2 YNNKEL (reference sequence). The CDR3 extends over 12 amino acids.

The rearrangement uses TRBV3-1 (or the pseudogene TRBV3-2) and TRBJ2-7, with D possibly matching TRBD1 (5 bases). Germline values: CDR1 LGHDT, CDR2 YNNKEL (reference sequence). This CDR3 is 16 amino acids long. V was pared by 2 bases and J by 0 bases, with 14 bases between. The CDR3 sequence is CASSQLGRASSYEQYF. CDR3 DNA: TGTGCCAGCAGCCAACTCGGCAGGGCTAGCTCCTACGAGCAGTACTTC.

The chain carries TRBV5-5 and TRBJ2-3; 11 nucleotides match TRBD2. V shed 4 bases, J shed 6 bases, and the junction held 10 bases outside the gene matches. Germline CDR1 and CDR2: SGHKS and YYEKEE (reference sequence). The CDR3 covers 16 residues. CDR3 sequence: CASSTRSGTSGDTQYF. The CDR3 nucleotides read TGTGCCAGCAGCACACGATCCGGGACTAGCGGCGATACGCAGTATTTT.

This chain connects TRBV28 to TRBJ2-1; D unclear. The CDR3 is 14 residues long. Trimming removed 3 bases at V and 1 base at J, with 7 bases between. Germline-derived CDR1 and CDR2 are MDHEN and SYDVKM. CDR3 nucleotides: TGTGCCAGCAGTTTCCTTCTTTCCTACAATGAGCAGTTCTTC. This codes for CASSFLLSYNEQFF. Based on the CDR3 plus reference TRBV28 and TRBJ2-1, the full variable domain is DVKVTQSSRYLVKRTGEKVFLECVQDMDHENMFWYRQDPGLGLRLIYFSYDVKMKEKGDIPEGYSVSREKKERFSLILESASTNQTSMYLCASSFLLSYNEQFFGPGTRLTVL.

The CDR3 is CASSIQPYRGLYSPLHF. CDR3 DNA: TGTGCCAGTAGTATCCAGCCTTACAGGGGGCTATATTCACCCCTCCACTTT. The gene calls are TRBV19 and TRBJ1-6; 9 bases are a match to TRBD1. Germline values: CDR1 LNHDA, CDR2 SQIVND (reference sequence). There are 17 residues in the CDR3. The J segment lost 8 bases and the V segment lost 3 bases, leaving 11 bases of the junction unmatched.

The J gene is TRBJ1-1, the V gene TRBV11-2; 7 nucleotides align to TRBD1. The CDR3 has 15 amino acids. Trimming removed 5 bases from V and 0 bases from J; junction bases left unmatched: 6. CDR1 is SGHAT and CDR2 is FQNNGV in the germline V gene. CDR3 bases: TGTGCCAGCAGCCCGTGGGACAGATTGAACACTGAAGCTTTCTTT. As protein: CASSPWDRLNTEAFF.

The rearrangement links TRBV6-5 to TRBJ2-1; a possible D gene is TRBD2 (5 bases). V was shortened by 6 bases and J by 2 bases, with 14 bases between the two germline ends. This CDR3 has 15 amino acids. Germline CDR1 and CDR2: MNHEY and SVGAGI. The CDR3 bases are TGTGCCAGCAGGTATTCAGCGGCGGCCTACAATGAGCAGTTCTTC. Protein product: CASRYSAAAYNEQFF.

The V and J genes are TRBV6-4 and TRBJ2-1; 7 bases line up with TRBD2. The CDR3 is 15 residues long. The V gene's germline CDR1 is MRHNA and CDR2 SNTAGT. V lost 8 bases to trimming and J lost 6 bases; unmatched junction nucleotides: 13. The CDR3 nucleotides are TGTGCCAGCCAGAAGGGAGGGGAGGCGGGCAATGAGCAGTTCTTC. Its protein product is CASQKGGEAGNEQFF.